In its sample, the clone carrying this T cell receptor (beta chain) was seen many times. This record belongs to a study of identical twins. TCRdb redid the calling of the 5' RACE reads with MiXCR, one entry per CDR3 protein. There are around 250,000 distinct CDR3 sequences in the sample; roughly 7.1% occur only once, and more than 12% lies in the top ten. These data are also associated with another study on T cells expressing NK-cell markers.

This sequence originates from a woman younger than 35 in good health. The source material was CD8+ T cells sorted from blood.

CDR3 in DNA: TGTGCCAGCAGCCCCGGGACTCTCGTGGTCGCTGAAGCTTTCTTT. Its protein product is CASSPGTLVVAEAFF. The chain joins TRBV14 to TRBJ1-1; TRBD1 is a possible D gene (5 bases). This CDR3 has 15 residues. Trimming took 4 bases from V and 6 from J, leaving 18 bases between them. The germline V gene has CDR1 SGHDN and CDR2 FVKESK.